The T cell receptor beta chain described here comes from a study of blood T cell repertoires in COVID-19. Whole-study context: PBMCs, B-cell-depleted T cells, or T cells were the source of the cDNA or gDNA that made up the material.

V shed 6 bases, J shed 4 bases, and the junction held 7 bases outside the gene matches. CDR1 is LNHDA and CDR2 is SQIVND in the germline V gene (reference sequence). The CDR3 loop spans 14 amino acids. Produced via immunoSEQ multiplex PCR; TCRdb's table is partial and in-frame only. The profile shows 150,000 to 170,000 clones, about 86% of them singletons. The receptor was isolated from an older woman with acute or convalescent COVID-19. The chain couples TRBV19 to TRBJ1-2, with 8 bases lining up with TRBD1. Sequenced material: peripheral blood. As DNA, the CDR3 is TGTGCCAGTAGCATCGGGACAGGCATCTATGGCTACACCTTC. Encoded protein: CASSIGTGIYGYTF.